Listed here are 8 T cell receptor beta chains from one sample, sequenced in a study of shared clonotypes between healthy human individuals. Using immunoSEQ multiplex PCR, the repertoire was profiled, and TCRdb retains in-frame clones only, with some absent. Here the sample spans about 340,000 clones, about 70% being singletons. The source material was memory CD4+ T cells sorted from blood. Specified subset: CD45RA-negative fraction. These receptors all stem from a man aged 25-45 years in good health.

This clone appeared once. V usage is TRBV2 and J usage is TRBJ2-1; no definite D call. This CDR3 is built from 10 residues. In germline, CDR1 is SNHLY, CDR2 FYNNEI. The V gene lost 8 bases and the J gene lost 15 bases, with 14 bases spanning the gap. The DNA for the CDR3 is TGTGCCAGCTCGACGCCCCCACGGTTCTTC. This sequence encodes CASSTPPRFF. Full variable domain (remainder filled in from reference TRBV2 and TRBJ2-1): EPEVTQTPSHQVTQMGQEVILRCVPISNHLYFYWYRQILGQKVEFLVSFYNNEISEKSEIFDDQFSVERPDGSNFTLKIRSTKLEDSAMYFCASSTPPRFFGPGTRLTVL.

This clone is a singleton in its sample. The chain couples TRBV5-1 to TRBJ2-5; the match to TRBD1 covers 8 bases. This CDR3 contains 15 residues. V gave up 2 bases and J gave up 5 bases; unmatched junction bases: 8. CDR1 is SGHRS and CDR2 is YFSETQ in the germline V gene. For the CDR3, the DNA is TGCGCCAGCAGCTTTATTTCAGGGGGCGGGGAGACCCAGTACTTC. Residues: CASSFISGGGETQYF.

This clone appeared a few times. The V call is TRBV2, the J call TRBJ1-1; perhaps TRBD1 as D (5 bases). CDR3 length equals 13 residues. Germline V gives CDR1 SNHLY, CDR2 FYNNEI. V was pared by 6 bases and J by 6 bases, with 14 bases between. The DNA of the CDR3 is TGTGCCAGCAGGACGGGACGCGGATCTGAAGCTTTCTTT. Its protein is CASRTGRGSEAFF.

The rearrangement links TRBV7-2 to TRBJ2-1; D perhaps matches TRBD2 (5 bases). Between the trimmed V and J ends, which lost 4 bases and 6 bases, there was a span of 13 bases. Germline V gene sequence: CDR1 SGHTA, CDR2 FQGNSA. This CDR3 is 14 amino acids long. The CDR3 nucleotides read TGTGCCAGCAGCTCCAGCCCTAGCATCAATGAGCAGTTCTTC. This encodes CASSSSPSINEQFF.

The chain links TRBV5-5 to TRBJ2-5, with 9 positions matching TRBD1. The V segment lost 0 bases and the J segment 9 bases; nucleotides outside the gene matches: 6. From germline, CDR1 is SGHKS and CDR2 YYEKEE (reference sequence). The CDR3 consists of 14 residues. CDR3 nucleotides: TGTGCCAGCAGCTTGGACAGGGGGCCCATGCCCCAGTACTTC. It specifies CASSLDRGPMPQYF.

In this sample, this clone turned up once. The chain couples TRBV25-1 to TRBJ2-7; D not certain. Trimming took 7 bases from V and 3 from J, leaving 7 bases between them. The CDR3 loop spans 11 amino acids. Germline CDR1 and CDR2: MGHDK and SYGVNS. CDR3 bases: TGTGCCAGCATTCGCGACTACGAGCAGTACTTC. Amino acids: CASIRDYEQYF.

V usage is TRBV5-1 and J usage is TRBJ2-1, with unresolved D. Germline V CDR1 and CDR2: SGHRS, YFSETQ. This CDR3 has 13 residues. Trimming took 1 base from V and 7 from J, leaving 9 bases between them. CDR3 nucleotides: TGCGCCAGCAGCTTGTTTGGCTTGAATGAGCAGTTCTTC. Amino acid sequence: CASSLFGLNEQFF.

V and J are TRBV15 and TRBJ2-1; TRBD1 matches at 11 bases. This CDR3 is 16 amino acids long. Germline loops: CDR1 LNHNV, CDR2 YYDKDF (reference sequence). Germline trimming cut 0 bases from V and 6 bases from J; bases unmatched to any gene: 4. The DNA of the CDR3 is TGTGCCACCAGCAGAGATTTTGGGACAGGGGGCAATGAGCAGTTCTTC. It translates to CATSRDFGTGGNEQFF.